This paragraph covers one T cell receptor beta chain sequence. TCRdb's table, derived via immunoSEQ multiplex PCR, lists solely in-frame clones and lacks some. Among approximately 140,000 clones listed, 92% were seen once. The length of the CDR3 is 16 residues. This specimen comes from a study of T cell responses to AZD1222 COVID-19 vaccine. The genes are TRBV21-1 and TRBJ2-5. TRBV21-1 is a listed pseudogene. The TCR originated in an adult in good health. This specimen consisted of peripheral blood, obtained on day 0 of AZD1222 vaccination. CDR3 sequence (DNA): TGTGCCAGCAACCACCCGAATCGGGACGGACAAGAGACCCAGTACTTC. The encoded protein is CASNHPNRDGQETQYF.